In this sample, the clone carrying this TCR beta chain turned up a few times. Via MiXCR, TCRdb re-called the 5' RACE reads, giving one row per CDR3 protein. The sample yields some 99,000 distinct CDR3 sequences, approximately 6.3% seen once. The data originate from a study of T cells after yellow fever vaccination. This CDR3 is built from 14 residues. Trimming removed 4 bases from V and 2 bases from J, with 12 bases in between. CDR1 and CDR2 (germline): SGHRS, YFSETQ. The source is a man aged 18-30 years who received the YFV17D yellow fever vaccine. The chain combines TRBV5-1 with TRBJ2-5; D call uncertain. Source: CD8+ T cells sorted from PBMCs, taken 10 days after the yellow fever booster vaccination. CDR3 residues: CASSDTDPQETQYF. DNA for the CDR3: TGCGCCAGCAGCGACACAGATCCTCAAGAGACCCAGTACTTC.